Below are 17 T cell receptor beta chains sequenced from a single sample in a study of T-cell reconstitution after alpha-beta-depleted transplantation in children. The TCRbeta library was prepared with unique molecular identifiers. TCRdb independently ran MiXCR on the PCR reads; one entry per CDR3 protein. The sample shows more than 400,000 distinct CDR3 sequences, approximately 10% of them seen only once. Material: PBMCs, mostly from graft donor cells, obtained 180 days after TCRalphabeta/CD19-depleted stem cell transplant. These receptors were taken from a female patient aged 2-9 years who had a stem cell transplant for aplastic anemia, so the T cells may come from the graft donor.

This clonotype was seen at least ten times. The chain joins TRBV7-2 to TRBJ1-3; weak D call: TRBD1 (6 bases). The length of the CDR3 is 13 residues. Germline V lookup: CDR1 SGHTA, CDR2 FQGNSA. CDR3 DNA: TGTGCTATAGCGGGGGCGCCCGGAAACACCATATATTTT. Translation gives CAIAGAPGNTIYF.

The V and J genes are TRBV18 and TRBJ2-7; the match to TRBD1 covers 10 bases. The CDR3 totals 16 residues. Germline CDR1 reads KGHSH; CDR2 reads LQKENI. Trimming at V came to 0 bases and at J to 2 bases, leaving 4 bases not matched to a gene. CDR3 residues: CASSPPPGTGAYEQYF. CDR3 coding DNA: TGTGCCAGCTCACCACCCCCCGGGACAGGGGCCTACGAGCAGTACTTC.

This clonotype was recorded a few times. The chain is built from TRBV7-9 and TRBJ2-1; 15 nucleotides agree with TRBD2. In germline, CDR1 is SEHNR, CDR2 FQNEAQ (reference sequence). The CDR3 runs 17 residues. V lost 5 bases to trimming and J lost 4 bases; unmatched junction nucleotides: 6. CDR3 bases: TGTGCCAGCAGCGCGCCGGGACTAGCGGGAGGTTACAATGAGCAGTTCTTC. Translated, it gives CASSAPGLAGGYNEQFF.

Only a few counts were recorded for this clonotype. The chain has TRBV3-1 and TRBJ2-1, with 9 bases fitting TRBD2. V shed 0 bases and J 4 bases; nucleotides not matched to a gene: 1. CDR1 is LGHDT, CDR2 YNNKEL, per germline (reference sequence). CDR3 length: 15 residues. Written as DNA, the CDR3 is TGTGCCAGCAGCCAAGATCTAGCGGGATACAATGAGCAGTTCTTC. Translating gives CASSQDLAGYNEQFF.

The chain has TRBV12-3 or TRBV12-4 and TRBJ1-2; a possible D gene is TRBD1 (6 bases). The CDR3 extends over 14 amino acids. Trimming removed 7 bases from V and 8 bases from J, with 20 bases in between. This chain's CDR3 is CASIRRGGGRGYTF. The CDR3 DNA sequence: TGTGCCAGCATCCGAAGAGGGGGAGGAAGGGGCTACACCTTC.

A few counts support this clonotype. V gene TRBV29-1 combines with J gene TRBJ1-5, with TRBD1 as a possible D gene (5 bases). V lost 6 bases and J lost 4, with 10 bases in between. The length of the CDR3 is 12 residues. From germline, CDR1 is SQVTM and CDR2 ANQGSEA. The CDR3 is CSVRDDNQPQHF. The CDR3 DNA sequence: TGCAGCGTCCGGGACGATAATCAGCCCCAGCATTTT.

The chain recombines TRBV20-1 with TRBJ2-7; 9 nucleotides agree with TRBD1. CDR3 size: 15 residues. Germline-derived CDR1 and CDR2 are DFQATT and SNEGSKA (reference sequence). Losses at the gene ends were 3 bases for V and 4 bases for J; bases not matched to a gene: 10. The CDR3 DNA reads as TGCAGTGCTAGGGGGACAGGGCGAACGGGGTACGAGCAGTACTTC. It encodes CSARGTGRTGYEQYF.

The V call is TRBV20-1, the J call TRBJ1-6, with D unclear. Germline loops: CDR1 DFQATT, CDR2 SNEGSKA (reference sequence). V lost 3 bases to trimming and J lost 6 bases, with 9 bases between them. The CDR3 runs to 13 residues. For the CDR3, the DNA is TGCAGTGCTAGGGCCGGCCTTAATTCACCCCTCCACTTT. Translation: CSARAGLNSPLHF.

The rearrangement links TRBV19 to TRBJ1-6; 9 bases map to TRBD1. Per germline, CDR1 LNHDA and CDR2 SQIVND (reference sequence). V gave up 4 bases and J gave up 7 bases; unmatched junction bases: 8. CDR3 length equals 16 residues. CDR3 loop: CASSKGQGFGNSPLHF. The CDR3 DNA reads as TGTGCCAGTAGTAAGGGACAGGGCTTTGGGAATTCACCCCTCCACTTT.

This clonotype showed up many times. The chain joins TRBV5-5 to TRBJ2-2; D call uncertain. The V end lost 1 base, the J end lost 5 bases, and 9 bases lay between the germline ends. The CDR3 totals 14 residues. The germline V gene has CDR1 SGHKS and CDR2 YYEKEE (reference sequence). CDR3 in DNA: TGTGCCAGCAGCTTGTCCGGTGTTACCGGGGAGCTGTTTTTT. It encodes CASSLSGVTGELFF.

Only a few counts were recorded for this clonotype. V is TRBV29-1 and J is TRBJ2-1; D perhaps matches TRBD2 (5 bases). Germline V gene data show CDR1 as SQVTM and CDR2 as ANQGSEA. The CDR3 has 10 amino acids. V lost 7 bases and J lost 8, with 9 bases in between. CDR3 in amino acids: CSGLRDEQFF. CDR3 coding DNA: TGCAGCGGCCTGCGGGATGAGCAGTTCTTC.

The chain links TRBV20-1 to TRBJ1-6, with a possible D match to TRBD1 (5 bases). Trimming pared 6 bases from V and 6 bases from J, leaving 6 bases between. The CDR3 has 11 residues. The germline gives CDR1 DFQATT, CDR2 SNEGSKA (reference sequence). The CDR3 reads CSAGGNSPLHF. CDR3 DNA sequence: TGCAGTGCGGGGGGTAATTCACCCCTCCACTTT.

Here the CDR3 DNA reads TGTGCCAGCTCACCACGGGGACAGGGGATCTCCTACGAGCAGTACTTC. It yields the protein CASSPRGQGISYEQYF. The V call is TRBV18, the J call TRBJ2-7, with 10 nucleotides matching TRBD1. Germline lookup yields CDR1 KGHSH and CDR2 LQKENI. The CDR3 sequence is 16 residues long. The J segment lost 0 bases and the V segment lost 1 base, leaving 3 bases of the junction unmatched.

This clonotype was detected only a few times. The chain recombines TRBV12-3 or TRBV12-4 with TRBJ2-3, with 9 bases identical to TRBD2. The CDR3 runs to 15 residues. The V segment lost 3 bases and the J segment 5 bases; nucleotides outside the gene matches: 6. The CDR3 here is CASSFGGRAGDTQYF. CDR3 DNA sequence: TGTGCCAGCAGTTTTGGCGGGAGGGCGGGAGATACGCAGTATTTT.

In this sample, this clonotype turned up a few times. The CDR3 DNA sequence: TGTGCCAGTAAACCTCGGACTAGCCCTTCCTACAATGAGCAGTTCTTC. It yields the protein CASKPRTSPSYNEQFF. V and J are TRBV19 and TRBJ2-1; 8 bases fit TRBD2. V lost 7 bases, J lost 1 base, and 9 bases stayed unmatched. Germline V gene data show CDR1 as LNHDA and CDR2 as SQIVND (reference sequence). CDR3 size: 16 residues.

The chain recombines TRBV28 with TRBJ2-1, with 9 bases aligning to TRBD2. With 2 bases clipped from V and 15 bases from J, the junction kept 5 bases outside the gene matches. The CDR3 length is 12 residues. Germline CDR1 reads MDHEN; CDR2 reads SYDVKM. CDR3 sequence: CASSLELAGMFF. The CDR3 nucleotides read TGTGCCAGCAGTTTAGAACTAGCGGGTATGTTCTTC.

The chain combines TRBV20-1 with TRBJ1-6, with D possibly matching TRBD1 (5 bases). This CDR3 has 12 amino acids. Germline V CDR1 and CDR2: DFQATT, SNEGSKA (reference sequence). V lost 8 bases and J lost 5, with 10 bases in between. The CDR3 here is CSSQGDNSPLHF. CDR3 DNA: TGCAGTTCCCAGGGAGATAATTCACCCCTCCACTTT.